The clone carrying this T cell receptor beta chain was counted many times. Its antigen is as yet unknown. The sample belongs to a study of T cell repertoires in cytomegalovirus infection. Study-level information: Signatures in public TCR beta sequences pointed to both CMV infection and matching HLA type. Whole-study results and caveats: HLA-C-restricted CMV clonotypes gave the most frequent clonotype in two of eight donors.

TCRdb re-called the reads through MiXCR, storing one row per CDR3 protein. The sample holds hundreds of thousands of distinct CDR3 sequences, roughly 35% seen once. The V gene end was trimmed by 3 bases and the J gene end by 1 base; junction bases not matched to a gene: 3. The CDR3 has 16 amino acids. Germline CDR1 is SGHVT and CDR2 is SQSDAQ. This TCR was recovered from a human donor in good health (CMV status not recorded). Some clones in this sample may be carry-over from other donors' samples. V gene TRBV7-4 combines with J gene TRBJ2-3, with TRBD1 matching 11 bases. The sequenced sample was PBMCs. The CDR3 spells CASSFRTGGCTDTQYF. The CDR3 nucleotides are TGTGCCAGCAGCTTTCGGACAGGGGGCTGCACAGATACGCAGTATTTT.